Presented here are 10 T cell receptor beta chains from one specimen sequenced in a study of shared clonotypes between healthy human individuals. Measured with immunoSEQ multiplex PCR; TCRdb has only the in-frame clones, and not every one. The data show about 2 million clones, 90% to 95% seen once. Sequenced: naive CD4+ T cells sorted from blood. Subset of the sample: CD45RA+ positively selected. The receptors come from a man aged 18-30 years in good health.

V is TRBV6-6 and J is TRBJ1-6; perhaps TRBD1 as D (6 bases). CDR3 size: 14 residues. Between the trimmed V and J ends, which lost 6 bases and 10 bases, there was a span of 16 bases. Germline CDR1 is MNHNY and CDR2 is SVGAGI (reference sequence). DNA of the CDR3: TGTGCCAGCAGGGCGGACAGCTTCGGGTCACCCCTCCACTTT. Translation gives CASRADSFGSPLHF.

V usage is TRBV28 and J usage is TRBJ1-4; D gene uncertain. From germline, CDR1 is MDHEN and CDR2 SYDVKM. The CDR3 is made up of 14 amino acids. V was pared by 2 bases and J by 6 bases, with 10 bases between. The CDR3 bases are TGTGCCAGCAGTTTAAGAGGTAACCATGAAAAACTGTTTTTT. It encodes CASSLRGNHEKLFF.

For the CDR3, the DNA is TGTGCCACCCTCGGAGGCTACGAGCAGTACTTC. Translating gives CATLGGYEQYF. The V and J genes are TRBV2 and TRBJ2-7, with D perhaps matching TRBD2 (5 bases). Trimming took 10 bases from V and 3 from J, leaving 10 bases between them. This CDR3 has 11 residues. CDR1 is SNHLY and CDR2 is FYNNEI in the germline V gene.

This rearrangement joins TRBV6-1 to TRBJ1-2, with D perhaps matching TRBD1 (5 bases). The CDR3 has 13 residues. Germline loops: CDR1 MNHNS, CDR2 SASEGT. Trimming removed 7 bases from V and 4 bases from J, with 13 bases in between. CDR3 in DNA: TGTGCCAGCAAGAGGGACGGGCTCTATGGCTACACCTTC. It codes for CASKRDGLYGYTF.

DNA of the CDR3: TGTGCCAGCAGTGAACTCCCTGCCGGGGGGAACACTGAAGCTTTCTTT. Protein sequence: CASSELPAGGNTEAFF. The genes are TRBV6-1 and TRBJ1-1; TRBD1 is a possible D gene (5 bases). The CDR3 has 16 amino acids. Germline loops: CDR1 MNHNS, CDR2 SASEGT. Between the trimmed V and J ends, which lost 2 bases and 1 base, there was a span of 14 bases.

The rearrangement joins TRBV27 to TRBJ2-3; D may be TRBD2 (7 bases). Germline V gene lookup returns CDR1 MNHEY and CDR2 SMNVEV (reference sequence). V was cut by 6 bases and J by 6 bases, with 22 bases left in between. This CDR3 has 16 residues. CDR3 sequence: CASSLIVGGPKDTQYF. CDR3 in DNA: TGTGCCAGCAGCCTTATCGTCGGGGGGCCAAAGGATACGCAGTATTTT.

The chain carries TRBV10-3 and TRBJ2-1, with D unclear. Deletions cut 3 bases from V and 7 bases from J, with 13 bases between. The germline gives CDR1 ENHRY, CDR2 SYGVKD. The CDR3 has 14 residues. The CDR3 bases are TGTGCCATCAGTGACCCTAAATTGGGTAATGAGCAGTTCTTC. It specifies CAISDPKLGNEQFF.

This chain uses TRBV5-1 with TRBJ1-1, with D possibly TRBD1 on 5 matching bases. V was trimmed by 9 bases and J by 8 bases, leaving 11 bases between them. The CDR3 consists of 10 residues. The germline V gene encodes CDR1 SGHRS and CDR2 YFSETQ. In nucleotides, the CDR3 is TGCGCCAACCCCGGGACGGAAGCTTTCTTT. Translation: CANPGTEAFF.

J is TRBJ1-5 and V is TRBV7-9; D is ambiguous. V shed 4 bases and J shed 7 bases, with 11 bases lying between them. This CDR3 is 13 amino acids long. The germline V gene encodes CDR1 SEHNR and CDR2 FQNEAQ (reference sequence). CDR3 DNA: TGTGCCAGCAGCTCCTTCGGGGTGCAGCCCCAGCATTTT. The encoded protein is CASSSFGVQPQHF.

The V call is TRBV5-6, the J call TRBJ1-3; tentative D call: TRBD1 (6 bases). V lost 7 bases to trimming and J lost 0 bases, with 14 bases between them. The CDR3 covers 15 residues. From germline, CDR1 is SGHDT and CDR2 YYEEEE. In DNA form, the CDR3 reads TGTGCCAGCGGATATGAGGGGGGCTCTGGAAACACCATATATTTT. It specifies CASGYEGGSGNTIYF.